Each of the 28 T cell receptor beta chains below was sequenced from the same sample in a study of regulatory T cells in long-lasting Graves disease. TCR beta libraries were built with iRepertoire HTBI primers and Arm-PCR of CDR3 regions. TCRdb re-called the multiplex PCR reads through MiXCR, storing one row per CDR3 protein. The sample records approximately 470,000 distinct CDR3 sequences, under 20% being singletons. Time point denoted: newly diagnosed GD, antithyroid drugs for less than 3 months. The TCR library was made from RNA that had been extracted from PBMCs in TRIzol. These same data were also listed under a study on T cells in Graves' hyperthyroidism and ophthalmopathy.

Sequences were derived from peripheral blood mononuclear cells (PBMCs), sampled at new diagnosis, from a patient treated with antithyroid drugs. Source of these receptors: a man aged 40-49 years with Graves disease.

This clonotype was seen repeatedly, ten times or more. The chain has TRBV30 and TRBJ1-2; D is undetermined. CDR1 GTSNPN and CDR2 SVGIG come from the germline V gene (reference sequence). This CDR3 is 12 amino acids long. Here the CDR3 DNA reads TGTGCACGGAGGTCGGAGAACTATGGCTACACCTTC. This codes for CARRSENYGYTF.

The CDR3 region has the DNA TGCGCCAGCAAAATAGCGGGGGCGATGGGGACCCAGTACTTC. It specifies CASKIAGAMGTQYF. The chain uses TRBV5-1 and TRBJ2-5, with 9 bases fitting TRBD2. Germline loops: CDR1 SGHRS, CDR2 YFSETQ. The CDR3 totals 14 residues. The V segment lost 6 bases and the J segment 7 bases; nucleotides outside the gene matches: 10.

This clonotype was seen more than once but under ten times. The chain uses TRBV20-1 and TRBJ2-2; D possibly corresponds to TRBD1 (6 bases). This CDR3 has 15 amino acids. The V and J ends lost 0 bases and 3 bases respectively, with 11 bases between them. Germline CDR1 is DFQATT and CDR2 is SNEGSKA (reference sequence). The CDR3 reads CSARDVQGYTGELFF. CDR3 coding DNA: TGCAGTGCTAGAGACGTACAGGGATACACCGGGGAGCTGTTTTTT.

This clonotype was seen at least ten times. V gene TRBV3-1 combines with J gene TRBJ2-7; 10 bases agree with TRBD2. This CDR3 comprises 18 residues. Per the germline V gene, CDR1 is LGHDT and CDR2 is YNNKEL (reference sequence). The J segment lost 6 bases and the V segment lost 2 bases, leaving 16 bases of the junction unmatched. Written as DNA, the CDR3 is TGTGCCAGCAGCCAAAGCCGCGTACTAGCGGGGAAGGCAGGCGAGCAGTACTTC. Encoded protein: CASSQSRVLAGKAGEQYF.

The sample holds many counts of this clonotype. The chain carries TRBV10-2 and TRBJ2-7; D gene ambiguous. The V gene's germline CDR1 is WSHSY and CDR2 SAAADI. The CDR3 extends over 12 amino acids. The V and J ends lost 4 bases and 7 bases respectively, with 11 bases between them. The CDR3 bases are TGCGCCAGCAGTGTCGTAGCCGAGGAGCAGTACTTC. Translated: CASSVVAEEQYF.

This chain connects TRBV9 to TRBJ2-3, with 7 bases identical to TRBD2. The CDR3 consists of 15 residues. Germline CDR1 reads SGDLS; CDR2 reads YYNGEE. V trimming: 0 bases; J trimming: 6 bases; junction bases outside the gene matches: 7. The CDR3 loop reads CASSVDGTISDTQYF. For the CDR3, the DNA is TGTGCCAGCAGCGTAGATGGGACTATCTCGGATACGCAGTATTTT. Filled out from reference TRBV9 and TRBJ2-3, the complete variable domain reads DSGVTQTPKHLITATGQRVTLRCSPRSGDLSVYWYQQSLDQGLQFLIQYYNGEERAKGNILERFSAQQFPDLHSELNLSSLELGDSALYFCASSVDGTISDTQYFGPGTRLTVL.

The chain uses TRBV7-2 and TRBJ2-1; TRBD2 matches 10 bases. Germline V lookup: CDR1 SGHTA, CDR2 FQGNSA. The V and J ends lost 1 base and 4 bases, in that order; junction bases with no gene match: 10. The CDR3 length is 18 residues. CDR3 coding DNA: TGTGCCAGCAGCTTAGGGAAAGCGGGAGGGGTGGTTTACAATGAGCAGTTCTTC. Its protein is CASSLGKAGGVVYNEQFF.

This clonotype was detected ten times or more. This chain links TRBV28 with TRBJ2-7; 10 bases fit TRBD1. This CDR3 has 14 amino acids. V shed 6 bases, J shed 4 bases, and the junction held 6 bases outside the gene matches. The germline gives CDR1 MDHEN, CDR2 SYDVKM. CDR3 region: CASSMTGGGYEQYF. For the CDR3, the DNA is TGTGCCAGCAGCATGACAGGGGGCGGTTACGAGCAGTACTTC.

This clonotype was counted many times. The J gene is TRBJ2-2, the V gene TRBV12-3 or TRBV12-4, with TRBD1 matching 9 bases. The J segment lost 1 base and the V segment lost 5 bases, leaving 11 bases of the junction unmatched. The CDR3 length is 18 residues. The CDR3 here is CASSPTGQGYRNTGELFF. DNA for the CDR3: TGTGCCAGCAGTCCTACGGGACAGGGATATAGGAACACCGGGGAGCTGTTTTTT.

This clonotype was picked up many times. The gene calls are TRBV24-1 and TRBJ2-7; D possibly corresponds to TRBD1 (6 bases). CDR3 size: 12 residues. From germline, CDR1 is KGHDR and CDR2 SFDVKD. Trimming took 5 bases from V and 3 from J, leaving 7 bases between them. CDR3 bases: TGTGCCACCAGTGTGACAGGCTACGAGCAGTACTTC. It translates to CATSVTGYEQYF.

This clonotype was recorded once. A much larger clone sits a single nucleotide away, making a read error possible. DNA for the CDR3: TGCAGTGCCATCCGGGCTGGCTCCCGTGATACGCAGTATTTT. As protein: CSAIRAGSRDTQYF. The rearrangement joins TRBV20-1 to TRBJ2-3; no firm D call. Germline CDR1 is DFQATT and CDR2 is SNEGSKA (reference sequence). The V and J ends lost 6 bases and 6 bases respectively, with 19 bases between them. The CDR3 consists of 14 residues.

At least ten counts were recorded for this clonotype. The CDR3: CASSFTGGTYEQYF. CDR3 coding DNA: TGTGCCAGCAGCTTTACCGGGGGGACCTACGAGCAGTACTTC. V gene TRBV11-1 combines with J gene TRBJ2-7, with 7 bases that match TRBD2. The germline CDR1 and CDR2 sequences are SGHAT and FQDESV (reference sequence). V shed 3 bases and J 2 bases; nucleotides not matched to a gene: 4. This CDR3 spans 14 amino acids.

This clonotype was counted ten times or more. The genes are TRBV6-2 or TRBV6-3 and TRBJ2-7; D may be TRBD2 (6 bases). The germline gives CDR1 MNHEY, CDR2 SVGEGT. V gave up 6 bases and J gave up 7 bases, with 7 bases separating them. The CDR3 consists of 10 residues. For the CDR3, the DNA is TGTGCCAGCAGGCTAGCGGAGCAGTACTTC. It is translated as CASRLAEQYF.

Comment on this clonotype: A read error is the likely source, as a far larger clone sits one nucleotide away. The genes are TRBV11-3 and TRBJ2-5; tentatively, D is TRBD1 (5 bases). V was shortened by 7 bases and J by 1 base, with 10 bases between the two germline ends. This CDR3 contains 13 residues. CDR1 is SGHNT and CDR2 is YENEEA in the germline V gene. The CDR3 here is CASTKGLQETQYF. The DNA of the CDR3 is TGTGCCAGCACCAAGGGGCTCCAAGAGACCCAGTACTTC.

This clonotype was seen many times. The CDR3 reads CASRSGSYNEQFF. The CDR3 DNA reads TGCGCCAGCAGGAGCGGGTCCTACAATGAGCAGTTCTTC. The chain links TRBV5-1 to TRBJ2-1; possible D gene TRBD2, 6 bases. The CDR3 has 13 residues. V was trimmed by 5 bases and J by 1 base, leaving 7 bases between them. Germline V lookup: CDR1 SGHRS, CDR2 YFSETQ. The whole variable domain, filled in from reference TRBV5-1 and TRBJ2-1, reads KAGVTQTPRYLIKTRGQQVTLSCSPISGHRSVSWYQQTPGQGLQFLFEYFSETQRNKGNFPGRFSGRQFSNSRSEMNVSTLELGDSALYLCASRSGSYNEQFFGPGTRLTVL.

This clonotype was seen at least ten times. V usage is TRBV18 and J usage is TRBJ2-1; TRBD2 agrees at 8 bases. Germline V gives CDR1 KGHSH, CDR2 LQKENI. CDR3 length: 15 residues. Unmatched junction bases numbered 5, after V lost 3 bases and J lost 4 bases. Here the CDR3 DNA reads TGTGCCAGCTCACCCAGGCGGGAGGCATACAATGAGCAGTTCTTC. Protein: CASSPRREAYNEQFF.

The V gene is TRBV5-4, the J gene TRBJ2-7, with D possibly matching TRBD1 (6 bases). The CDR3 length is 12 residues. Trimming shortened V by 4 bases and J by 6 bases, and 11 bases separated the two germline ends. Germline values: CDR1 SGHNT, CDR2 YYREEE (reference sequence). CDR3 bases: TGTGCCAGCAGCATAGGACAGACCGAGCAGTACTTC. Amino acid sequence: CASSIGQTEQYF.

The sample holds a few counts of this clonotype. The gene calls are TRBV27 and TRBJ2-7; 9 positions agree with TRBD1. CDR1 and CDR2 (germline): MNHEY, SMNVEV (reference sequence). V was pared by 5 bases and J by 2 bases, with 4 bases of the junction left unmatched. CDR3 size: 14 residues. The chain's CDR3 is CASSRDRAAYEQYF. In DNA form, the CDR3 reads TGTGCCAGCAGTCGGGACAGGGCCGCCTACGAGCAGTACTTC.

This chain links TRBV19 with TRBJ2-2, with D unresolved. Deletions cut 5 bases from V and 4 bases from J, with 17 bases between. This CDR3 contains 16 residues. The germline CDR1 and CDR2 sequences are LNHDA and SQIVND (reference sequence). This CDR3 reads CASSSNPPGPTGELFF. CDR3 coding DNA: TGTGCCAGTAGTTCAAACCCACCCGGGCCCACCGGGGAGCTGTTTTTT.

The genes are TRBV3-1 and TRBJ2-1, with 12 bases lining up with TRBD2. This CDR3 has 18 residues. V was pared by 0 bases and J by 12 bases, with 15 bases of the junction left unmatched. The germline V gene encodes CDR1 LGHDT and CDR2 YNNKEL (reference sequence). CDR3 DNA: TGTGCCAGCAGCCAAGAACTAGCGGGAGGCCGAACCCTTCTTGGGCAGTTCTTC. Protein sequence: CASSQELAGGRTLLGQFF.

Ten or more counts support this clonotype. The chain employs TRBV28 and TRBJ2-1, with D possibly TRBD2 on 5 matching bases. Trimming left V 6 bases short and J 0 bases short, with 9 bases between. The CDR3 contains 14 residues. Germline V gene lookup returns CDR1 MDHEN and CDR2 SYDVKM. Here the CDR3 DNA reads TGTGCCAGCAGGGAGCTAGCCTCCTACAATGAGCAGTTCTTC. Residues: CASRELASYNEQFF.

This clonotype was seen ten or more times. The chain uses TRBV2 and TRBJ1-1, with D possibly being TRBD1 (5 bases). The CDR3 consists of 13 residues. CDR1 is SNHLY and CDR2 is FYNNEI in the germline V gene. Deletions cut 4 bases from V and 2 bases from J, with 8 bases between. DNA of the CDR3: TGTGCCAGCAGTGGGGACGGTAACACTGAAGCTTTCTTT. Protein sequence: CASSGDGNTEAFF.

This clonotype appeared many times. V and J are TRBV18 and TRBJ2-1; weak D call: TRBD1 (6 bases). V lost 4 bases, J lost 9 bases, and 13 bases lay in between. Germline V CDR1 and CDR2: KGHSH, LQKENI. CDR3 length equals 13 residues. In DNA form, the CDR3 reads TGTGCCAGCTCACGGAACAGGGAAGGTGAGCAGTTCTTC. This gives the protein CASSRNREGEQFF. The entire variable domain, with the rest obtained from reference TRBV18 and TRBJ2-1, is as follows: NAGVMQNPRHLVRRRGQEARLRCSPMKGHSHVYWYRQLPEEGLKFMVYLQKENIIDESGMPKERFSAEFPKEGPSILRIQQVVRGDSAAYFCASSRNREGEQFFGPGTRLTVL.

This rearrangement joins TRBV5-1 to TRBJ2-7; 10 bases fit TRBD2. The CDR3 spans 15 residues. V was clipped by 1 base and J by 10 bases; unmatched bases: 11. Germline V gives CDR1 SGHRS, CDR2 YFSETQ. CDR3 bases: TGCGCCAGCAGCTTGTTGGCTAGCGGGAGTACCGAACAGTACTTC. Protein: CASSLLASGSTEQYF.

V is TRBV3-1 and J is TRBJ1-2; TRBD1 agrees at 8 bases. Losses at the gene ends were 0 bases for V and 5 bases for J; bases not matched to a gene: 5. Per germline, CDR1 LGHDT and CDR2 YNNKEL (reference sequence). This CDR3 has 15 amino acids. This chain's CDR3 is CASSQEFGTGYGYTF. The CDR3 nucleotides are TGTGCCAGCAGCCAAGAGTTTGGGACAGGATATGGCTACACCTTC.

The V and J genes are TRBV24-1 and TRBJ2-1, with TRBD2 matching over 10 bases. The CDR3 contains 15 residues. V was clipped by 5 bases and J by 4 bases; unmatched bases: 4. Germline values: CDR1 KGHDR, CDR2 SFDVKD. CDR3 in amino acids: CATSGASGSYNEQFF. CDR3 DNA sequence: TGTGCCACCAGTGGGGCTAGCGGGAGTTACAATGAGCAGTTCTTC.

V usage is TRBV11-2 and J usage is TRBJ2-7; D is perhaps TRBD1 or TRBD2 (5 bases each). The CDR3 loop spans 14 amino acids. The germline V and J ends were trimmed by 5 bases and 4 bases, with 15 bases remaining between them. The germline V gene encodes CDR1 SGHAT and CDR2 FQNNGV. CDR3: CASSRGDGLYEQYF. The CDR3 DNA sequence: TGTGCCAGCAGCCGTGGGGACGGCCTTTACGAGCAGTACTTC.

At least ten counts were recorded for this clonotype. The rearrangement links TRBV7-2 to TRBJ1-1, with a weak D call TRBD1 (5 bases). V shed 0 bases and J shed 6 bases, with 8 bases lying between them. Germline V CDR1 and CDR2: SGHTA, FQGNSA. CDR3 length: 13 amino acids. CDR3 sequence (DNA): TGTGCCAGCAGCTTAGCGTGGGGACCTGAAGCTTTCTTT. Residues: CASSLAWGPEAFF.